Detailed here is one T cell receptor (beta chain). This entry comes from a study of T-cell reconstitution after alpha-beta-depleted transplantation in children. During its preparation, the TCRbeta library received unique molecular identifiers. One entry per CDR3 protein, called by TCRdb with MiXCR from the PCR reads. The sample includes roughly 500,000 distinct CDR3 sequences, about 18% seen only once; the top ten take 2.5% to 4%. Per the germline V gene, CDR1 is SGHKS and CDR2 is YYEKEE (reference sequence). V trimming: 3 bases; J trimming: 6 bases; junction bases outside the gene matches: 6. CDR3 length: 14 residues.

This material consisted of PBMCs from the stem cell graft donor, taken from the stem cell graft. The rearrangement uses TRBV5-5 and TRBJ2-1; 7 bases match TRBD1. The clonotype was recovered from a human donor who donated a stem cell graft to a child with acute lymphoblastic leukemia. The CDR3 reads CASSYASGGNEQFF. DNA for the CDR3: TGTGCCAGCAGCTATGCCTCAGGGGGCAATGAGCAGTTCTTC.